The present TCR beta chain was sequenced within a study of T-cell reconstitution after alpha-beta-depleted transplantation in children. During its preparation, the TCRbeta library received unique molecular identifiers. TCRdb recomputed calls from the PCR reads with MiXCR, one row per CDR3 protein. In the table there are hundreds of thousands of distinct CDR3 sequences, 30% to 35% of which are singletons. Per the germline V gene, CDR1 is SGDLS and CDR2 is YYNGEE. The CDR3 runs to 17 residues. Trimming cost V 0 bases and J 1 base; bases outside gene matches: 5. This clonotype was obtained from a human donor who donated a stem cell graft to a child with aplastic anemia. The specimen was PBMCs from the stem cell graft donor, collected from the stem cell graft. V gene TRBV9 combines with J gene TRBJ2-2; 8 bases map to TRBD1. CDR3 protein: CASSVGIGQGNTGELFF. The CDR3 DNA follows: TGTGCCAGCAGCGTAGGGATAGGACAGGGGAACACCGGGGAGCTGTTTTTT.